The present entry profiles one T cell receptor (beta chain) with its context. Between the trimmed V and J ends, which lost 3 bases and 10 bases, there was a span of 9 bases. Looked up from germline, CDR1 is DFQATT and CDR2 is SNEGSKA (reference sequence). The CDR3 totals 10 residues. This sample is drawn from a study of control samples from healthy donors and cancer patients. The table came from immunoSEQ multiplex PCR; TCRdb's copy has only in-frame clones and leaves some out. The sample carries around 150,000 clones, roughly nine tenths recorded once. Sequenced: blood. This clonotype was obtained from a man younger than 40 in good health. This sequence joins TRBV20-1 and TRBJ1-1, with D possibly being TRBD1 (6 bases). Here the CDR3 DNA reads TGCAGTGCTAGTTGGGGGGCAGCTTTCTTT. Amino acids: CSASWGAAFF.